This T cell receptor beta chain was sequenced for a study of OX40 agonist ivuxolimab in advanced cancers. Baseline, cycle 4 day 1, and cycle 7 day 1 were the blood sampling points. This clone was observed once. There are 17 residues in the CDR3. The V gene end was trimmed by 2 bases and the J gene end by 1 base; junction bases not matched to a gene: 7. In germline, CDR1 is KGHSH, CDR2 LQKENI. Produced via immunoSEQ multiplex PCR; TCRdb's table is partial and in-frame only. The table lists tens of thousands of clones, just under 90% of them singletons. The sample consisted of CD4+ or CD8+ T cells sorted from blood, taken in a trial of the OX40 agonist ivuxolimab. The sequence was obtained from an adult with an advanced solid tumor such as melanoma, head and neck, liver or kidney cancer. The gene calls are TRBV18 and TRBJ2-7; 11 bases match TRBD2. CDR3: CASSPRVAGGPSYEQYF. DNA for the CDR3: TGTGCCAGCTCACCAAGAGTAGCGGGAGGGCCTTCCTACGAGCAGTACTTC.